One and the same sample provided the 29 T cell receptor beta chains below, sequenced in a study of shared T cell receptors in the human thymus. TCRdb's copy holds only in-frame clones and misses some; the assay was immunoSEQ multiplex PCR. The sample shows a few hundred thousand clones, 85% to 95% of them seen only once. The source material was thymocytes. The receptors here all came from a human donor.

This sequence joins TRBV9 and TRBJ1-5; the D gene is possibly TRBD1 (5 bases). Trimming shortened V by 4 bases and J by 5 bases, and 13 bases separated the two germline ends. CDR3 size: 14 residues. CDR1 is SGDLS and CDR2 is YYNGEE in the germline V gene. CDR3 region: CASSSNGTYQPQHF. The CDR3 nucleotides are TGTGCCAGCAGCTCAAATGGGACCTATCAGCCCCAGCATTTT.

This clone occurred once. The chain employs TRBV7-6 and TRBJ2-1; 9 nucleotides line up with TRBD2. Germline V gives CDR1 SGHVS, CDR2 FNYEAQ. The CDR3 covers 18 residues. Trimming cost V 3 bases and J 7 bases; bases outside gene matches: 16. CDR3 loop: CASSLPLGLALGPNEQFF. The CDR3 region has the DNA TGTGCCAGCAGCTTGCCCCTAGGACTAGCGCTAGGTCCGAATGAGCAGTTCTTC.

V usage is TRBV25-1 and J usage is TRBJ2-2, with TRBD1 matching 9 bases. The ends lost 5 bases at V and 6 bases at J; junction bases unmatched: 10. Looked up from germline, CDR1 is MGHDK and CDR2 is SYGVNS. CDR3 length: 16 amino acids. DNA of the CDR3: TGTGCCAGCAGTCCAAAGGGGACAGGGAGCGCCGGGGAGCTGTTTTTT. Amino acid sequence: CASSPKGTGSAGELFF.

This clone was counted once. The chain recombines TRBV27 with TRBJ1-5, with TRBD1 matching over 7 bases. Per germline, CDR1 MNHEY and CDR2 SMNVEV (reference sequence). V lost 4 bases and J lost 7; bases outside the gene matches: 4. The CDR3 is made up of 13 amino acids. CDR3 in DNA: TGTGCCAGCAGTTCGACAGGGAGGCAGCCCCAGCATTTT. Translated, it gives CASSSTGRQPQHF.

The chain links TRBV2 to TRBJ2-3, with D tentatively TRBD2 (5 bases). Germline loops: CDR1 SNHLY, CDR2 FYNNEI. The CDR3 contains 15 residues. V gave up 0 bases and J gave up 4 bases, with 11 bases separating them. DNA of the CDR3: TGTGCCAGCAGTGAAGCGAGGGTATCGGCAGATACGCAGTATTTT. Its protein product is CASSEARVSADTQYF.

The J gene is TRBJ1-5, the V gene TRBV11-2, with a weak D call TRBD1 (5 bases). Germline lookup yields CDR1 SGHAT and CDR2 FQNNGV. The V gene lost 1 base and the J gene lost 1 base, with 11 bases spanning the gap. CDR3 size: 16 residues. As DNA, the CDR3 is TGTGCCAGCAGCTTAGGAGGAGGGGCCAGCAATCAGCCCCAGCATTTT. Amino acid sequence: CASSLGGGASNQPQHF.

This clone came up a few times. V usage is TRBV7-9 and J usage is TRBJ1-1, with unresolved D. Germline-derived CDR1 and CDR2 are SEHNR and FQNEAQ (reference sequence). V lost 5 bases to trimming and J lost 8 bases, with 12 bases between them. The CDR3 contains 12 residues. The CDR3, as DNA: TGTGCCAGCAGCCCTAGACCGGGGGAAGCTTTCTTT. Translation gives CASSPRPGEAFF.

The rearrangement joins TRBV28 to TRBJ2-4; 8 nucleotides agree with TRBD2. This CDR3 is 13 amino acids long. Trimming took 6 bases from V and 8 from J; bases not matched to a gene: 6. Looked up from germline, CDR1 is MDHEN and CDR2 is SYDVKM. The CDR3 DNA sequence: TGTGCCAGCAGAGAAAGCGGGAGAGACATTCAGTACTTC. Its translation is CASRESGRDIQYF.

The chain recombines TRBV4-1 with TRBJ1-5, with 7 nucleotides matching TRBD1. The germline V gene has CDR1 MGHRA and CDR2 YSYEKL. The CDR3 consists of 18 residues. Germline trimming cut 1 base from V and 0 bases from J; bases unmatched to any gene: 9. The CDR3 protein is CASSQGRDSSYSNQPQHF. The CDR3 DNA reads TGCGCCAGCAGCCAAGGCCGGGACAGCTCTTATAGCAATCAGCCCCAGCATTTT.

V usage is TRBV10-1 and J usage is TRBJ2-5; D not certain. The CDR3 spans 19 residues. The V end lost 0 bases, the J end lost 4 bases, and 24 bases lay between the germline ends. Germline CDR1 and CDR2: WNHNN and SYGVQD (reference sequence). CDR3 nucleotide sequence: TGCGCCAGCAGTGAGTCGGTCCGAGACATGACGCAATTAATAGAGACCCAGTACTTC. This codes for CASSESVRDMTQLIETQYF.

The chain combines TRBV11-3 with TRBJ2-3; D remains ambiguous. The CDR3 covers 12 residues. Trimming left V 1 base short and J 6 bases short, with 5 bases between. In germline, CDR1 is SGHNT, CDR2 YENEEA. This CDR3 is CASSLGRDTQYF. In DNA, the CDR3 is TGTGCCAGCAGCTTAGGACGGGATACGCAGTATTTT.

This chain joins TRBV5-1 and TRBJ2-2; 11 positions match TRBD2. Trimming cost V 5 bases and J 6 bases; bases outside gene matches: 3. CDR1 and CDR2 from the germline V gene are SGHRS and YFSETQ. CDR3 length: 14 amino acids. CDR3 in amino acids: CASRRLAGPGELFF. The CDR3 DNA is TGCGCCAGCAGGCGACTAGCGGGACCCGGGGAGCTGTTTTTT.

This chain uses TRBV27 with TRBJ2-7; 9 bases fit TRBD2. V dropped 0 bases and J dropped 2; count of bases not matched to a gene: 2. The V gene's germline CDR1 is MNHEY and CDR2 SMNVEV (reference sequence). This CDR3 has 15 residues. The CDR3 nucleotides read TGTGCCAGCAGTTTATCCGCGGGAGGGCCCTACGAGCAGTACTTC. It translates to CASSLSAGGPYEQYF.

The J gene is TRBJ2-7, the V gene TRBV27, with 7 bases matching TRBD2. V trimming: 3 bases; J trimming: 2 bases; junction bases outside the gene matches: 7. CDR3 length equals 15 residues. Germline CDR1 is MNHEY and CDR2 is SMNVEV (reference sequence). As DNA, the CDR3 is TGTGCCAGCAGTTTGAAAGGGAGGGTCCCCTACGAGCAGTACTTC. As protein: CASSLKGRVPYEQYF.

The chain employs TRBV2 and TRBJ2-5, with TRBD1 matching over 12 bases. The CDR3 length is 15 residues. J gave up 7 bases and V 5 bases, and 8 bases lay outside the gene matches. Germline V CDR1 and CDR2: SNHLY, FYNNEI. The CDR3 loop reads CASSWDRGRIGTQYF. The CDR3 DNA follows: TGTGCCAGCAGTTGGGACAGGGGGCGCATAGGGACCCAGTACTTC.

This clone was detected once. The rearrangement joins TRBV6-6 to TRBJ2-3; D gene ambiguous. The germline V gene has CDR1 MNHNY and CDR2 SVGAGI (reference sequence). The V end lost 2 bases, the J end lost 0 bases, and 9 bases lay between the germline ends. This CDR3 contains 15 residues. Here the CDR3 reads CASSYLLGSTDTQYF. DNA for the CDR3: TGTGCCAGCAGTTACCTGTTGGGAAGCACAGATACGCAGTATTTT.

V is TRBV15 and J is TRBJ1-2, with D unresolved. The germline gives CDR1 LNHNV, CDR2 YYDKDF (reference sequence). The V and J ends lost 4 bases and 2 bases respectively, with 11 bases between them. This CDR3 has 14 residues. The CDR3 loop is CATSKGRENYGYTF. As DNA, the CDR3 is TGTGCCACCAGCAAGGGCAGAGAAAACTATGGCTACACCTTC.

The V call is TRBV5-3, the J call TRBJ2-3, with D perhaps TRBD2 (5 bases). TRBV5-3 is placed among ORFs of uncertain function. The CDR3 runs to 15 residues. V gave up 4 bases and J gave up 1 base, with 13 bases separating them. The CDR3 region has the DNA TGTGCCAGAAGCCCGCCTAAGCGGTGCACAGATACGCAGTATTTT. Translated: CARSPPKRCTDTQYF.

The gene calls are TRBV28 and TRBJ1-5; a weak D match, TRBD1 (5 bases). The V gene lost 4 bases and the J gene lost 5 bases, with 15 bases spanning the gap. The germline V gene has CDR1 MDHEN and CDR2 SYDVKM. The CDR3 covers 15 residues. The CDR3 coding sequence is TGTGCCAGCAGTTCCGGGTCGGAGGGGCATCAGCCCCAGCATTTT. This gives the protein CASSSGSEGHQPQHF.

DNA for the CDR3: TGTGCCAGCAGTTCCGAGCCGGGACATTGGCTTAGACCCAACAATGAGCAGTTCTTC. Amino acids: CASSSEPGHWLRPNNEQFF. This chain uses TRBV27 with TRBJ2-1; TRBD1 might be the D (6 bases). The CDR3 length is 19 residues. Deletions cut 4 bases from V and 5 bases from J, with 27 bases between. The V gene's germline CDR1 is MNHEY and CDR2 SMNVEV (reference sequence).

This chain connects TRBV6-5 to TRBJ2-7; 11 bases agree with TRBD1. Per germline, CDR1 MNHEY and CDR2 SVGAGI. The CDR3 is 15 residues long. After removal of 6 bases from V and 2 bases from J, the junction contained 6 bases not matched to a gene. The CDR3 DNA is TGTGCCAGCAGAGAGGACAGGGGGCGGGCCTACGAGCAGTACTTC. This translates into CASREDRGRAYEQYF.

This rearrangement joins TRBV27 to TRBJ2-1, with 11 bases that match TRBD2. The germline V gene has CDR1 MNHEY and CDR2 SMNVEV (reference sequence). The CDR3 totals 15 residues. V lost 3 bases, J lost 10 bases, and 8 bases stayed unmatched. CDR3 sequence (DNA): TGTGCCAGCAGTTTCCGTAGCGGGAGGGCCGGGGAGCAGTTCTTC. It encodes CASSFRSGRAGEQFF.

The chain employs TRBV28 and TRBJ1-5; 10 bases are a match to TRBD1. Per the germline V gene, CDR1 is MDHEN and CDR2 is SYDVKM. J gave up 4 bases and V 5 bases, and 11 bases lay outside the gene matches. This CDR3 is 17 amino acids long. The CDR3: CASSPTLSDRGNQPQHF. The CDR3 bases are TGTGCCAGCAGTCCCACGCTATCGGACAGGGGGAATCAGCCCCAGCATTTT.

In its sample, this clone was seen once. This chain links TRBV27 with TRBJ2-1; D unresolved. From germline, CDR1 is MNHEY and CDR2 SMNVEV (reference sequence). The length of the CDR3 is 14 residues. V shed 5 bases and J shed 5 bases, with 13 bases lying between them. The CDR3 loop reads CASSPKKDHNEQFF. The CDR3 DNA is TGTGCCAGCAGTCCCAAGAAGGACCACAATGAGCAGTTCTTC.

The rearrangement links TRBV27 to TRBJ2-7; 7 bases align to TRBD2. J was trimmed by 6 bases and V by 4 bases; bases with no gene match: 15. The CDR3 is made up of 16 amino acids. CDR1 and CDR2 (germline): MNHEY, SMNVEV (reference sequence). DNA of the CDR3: TGTGCCAGCAGTTCCGCGACTAGCACTCTCCTACCCGAGCAGTACTTC. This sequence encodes CASSSATSTLLPEQYF.

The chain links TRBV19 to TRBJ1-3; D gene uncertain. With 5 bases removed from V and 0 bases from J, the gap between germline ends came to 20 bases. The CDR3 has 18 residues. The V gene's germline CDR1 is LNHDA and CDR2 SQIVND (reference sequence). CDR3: CASSRKVYQLPSGNTIYF. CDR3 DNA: TGTGCCAGTAGTCGGAAGGTCTACCAGCTACCCTCTGGAAACACCATATATTTT.

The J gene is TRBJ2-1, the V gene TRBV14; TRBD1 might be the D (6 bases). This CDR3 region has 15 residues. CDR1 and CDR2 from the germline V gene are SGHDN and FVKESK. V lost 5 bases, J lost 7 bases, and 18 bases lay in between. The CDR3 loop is CASSYSRGRINEQFF. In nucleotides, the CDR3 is TGTGCCAGCAGCTATTCAAGGGGGAGAATAAATGAGCAGTTCTTC.

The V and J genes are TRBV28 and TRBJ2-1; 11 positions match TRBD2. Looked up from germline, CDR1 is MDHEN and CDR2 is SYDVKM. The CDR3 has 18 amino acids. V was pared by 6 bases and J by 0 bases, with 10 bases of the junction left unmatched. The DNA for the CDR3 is TGTGCCAGCAGGGGAAAGACTAGCGGGGCTAACTCCTACAATGAGCAGTTCTTC. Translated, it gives CASRGKTSGANSYNEQFF.

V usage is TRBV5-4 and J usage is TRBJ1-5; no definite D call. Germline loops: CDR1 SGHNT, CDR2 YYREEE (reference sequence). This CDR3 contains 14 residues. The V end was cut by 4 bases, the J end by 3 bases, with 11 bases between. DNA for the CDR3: TGTGCCAGCAGCGAACGGTGGGTCAATCAGCCCCAGCATTTT. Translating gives CASSERWVNQPQHF.